This T cell receptor (beta chain) was found in a study of CD8 T cells in Susac syndrome (dated by TCRdb to about 2019). In terms of the full investigation: Repertoire sequencing was used to test whether CD8+ T cell activation and differentiation in Susac syndrome was antigen driven. Clonality of the CD8+ T cell repertoire was compared between around eleven healthy donors, approximately 14 Susac syndrome patients and 15 or so multiple sclerosis patients.

RNA was extracted using the RNeasy kit, and roughly 0.45 to 1 microgram was reverse transcribed with random hexamers. The immunoSEQ multiplex PCR assay, covering 54 Vbeta and 13 Jbeta segments, was used to amplify TCR beta CDR3 regions. Bias from PCR amplification was corrected by using a synthetic template baseline for primer optimization and for computational correction. The authors' analysis ran thus. Reads were annotated to V, D and J genes per IMGT and analyzed with immunoSEQ Analyzer, keeping only productive sequences. Clonality was computed as one minus Shannon entropy normalized by log2 of the number of productive unique sequences. For each patient and control, public and private clones were evaluated within the 100 most prevalent clones. A clone was defined as Susac-specific if it was absent from the healthy and MS cohorts, from about 1,100 published viral clones and from other ImmuneACCESS disease sequences. Clones were called with MiXCR by TCRdb after fastp trimmed the public reads at Q25, and only in-frame beta chains were retained. Every entry covers one CDR3 protein and lists the most common genes and DNA from its rows. TCRdb assigned the V and J calls; the authors' analysis was not used. The sample table lists about 50,000 distinct CDR3 sequences, 93% of them with a count of one. The top ten constitute roughly 0.5% of the sample.

On this clonotype: Its recognized antigen is unknown. No base quality information exists; no much larger clone differs at one position.

The paper as a whole reports these results and caveats: The number of individuals in the TCR sequencing and HLA analysis was acknowledged as relatively small.

Peripheral blood CD8+ and CD4+ T cells from healthy donors, Susac syndrome patients and multiple sclerosis patients were profiled by high-throughput TCR beta sequencing. The multiple sclerosis controls were treatment-naive patients whose relapsing-remitting disease, either stable or active, fulfilled the revised McDonald criteria. Bulk CD8+ and CD4+ T cells were purified by magnetic negative isolation, whereas CD8+ TEMRA cells were enriched by FACS. Blood was collected in EDTA tubes and processed within 24 hours, with PBMCs isolated through density gradient centrifugation. PBMCs intended for TCR sequencing were cryopreserved in liquid nitrogen and thawed later in a water bath at 37 degrees C. The sorted or isolated CD4+, CD8+ and CD8+ TEMRA cells reached a purity of at least 90%. The sequenced sample was CD8+ T cells from PBMCs. This sequence originates from a human donor with multiple sclerosis.

The DNA sequence is TGTGCCACCGGACAGGGGTATAGCAATCAGCCCCAGCATTTT. The translation is CATGQGYSNQPQHF. The V gene is TRBV2 and the J gene is TRBJ1-5; TRBD1 agrees with 9 junctional bases. CDR1 SNHLY and CDR2 FYNNEI are derived from the germline V gene. Trimming accounts for 10 bases at V and 0 bases at J, while the number of junction bases matched to no gene is 4. Its CDR3 holds 14 amino acids, cysteine through phenylalanine. Only the CDR3 region is kept as DNA, spanning 42 bases read in frame from base 1.